Listed here are 32 T cell receptor beta chains from one sample, sequenced in a study of beta chain features in type 1 diabetes. Study results and caveats: All four CD4+ subsets of Type 1 diabetes patients contained TCRB CDR3s that were moderately but significantly shorter.

As every portion of the isolated RNA was reverse transcribed, the sequencing read expressed TCRB transcripts. Profiling relied on immunoSEQ multiplex PCR, and the TCRdb table lists in-frame clones only, not all of them. This table has around 250,000 clones, over 20% appearing once. Their specific antigens are unknown. The specimen was naive CD4+ T cells from blood. The receptors stem from a woman in her thirties or forties with type 1 diabetes.

This clone appeared a few times. The chain has TRBV4-3 and TRBJ2-7; a possible D gene is TRBD2 (6 bases). Germline loops: CDR1 LGHNA, CDR2 YSLEER. Trimming removed 4 bases from V and 2 bases from J, with 15 bases in between. The CDR3 sequence is 15 residues long. CDR3 nucleotide sequence: TGCGCCAGCAGCCTCCGGGACTTAGGGCCCTACGAGCAGTACTTC. It codes for CASSLRDLGPYEQYF.

This chain joins TRBV7-2 and TRBJ1-2, with D uncertain. Germline V CDR1 and CDR2: SGHTA, FQGNSA. V gave up 5 bases and J gave up 4 bases, with 8 bases separating them. The CDR3 runs 12 residues. CDR3 DNA sequence: TGTGCCAGCAGCCCTAACCTCTATGGCTACACCTTC. Translation: CASSPNLYGYTF.

V gene TRBV4-1 combines with J gene TRBJ1-5, with 10 bases that match TRBD1. The CDR3 covers 18 residues. From germline, CDR1 is MGHRA and CDR2 YSYEKL. Trimming took 0 bases from V and 2 from J; bases not matched to a gene: 7. CDR3 bases: TGCGCCAGCAGCCAAGATACTAGGACAGGGGGACGCAATCAGCCCCAGCATTTT. It specifies CASSQDTRTGGRNQPQHF.

This clone was seen only a few times. J is TRBJ2-6 and V is TRBV5-4, with TRBD1 as a possible D gene (6 bases). Germline V CDR1 and CDR2: SGHNT, YYREEE (reference sequence). CDR3 length equals 15 residues. Trimming removed 4 bases at V and 0 bases at J, with 8 bases between. This chain's CDR3 is CASSPGDSGANVLTF. The CDR3 DNA is TGTGCCAGCAGCCCAGGGGACTCTGGGGCCAACGTCCTGACTTTC.

This clone has just a few counts. The genes are TRBV7-9 and TRBJ2-1; 12 nucleotides match TRBD1. The germline CDR1 and CDR2 sequences are SEHNR and FQNEAQ (reference sequence). This CDR3 has 15 residues. Trimming cost V 6 bases and J 8 bases; bases outside gene matches: 8. CDR3 DNA: TGTGCCAGCAGTTGGGACAGGGGGCGGCAGCATGAGCAGTTCTTC. Protein product: CASSWDRGRQHEQFF.

This clone has just a few counts. V and J are TRBV29-1 and TRBJ1-1; 10 nucleotides align to TRBD1. CDR1 and CDR2 (germline): SQVTM, ANQGSEA. The CDR3 loop spans 16 amino acids. The J segment lost 0 bases and the V segment lost 6 bases, leaving 10 bases of the junction unmatched. Here the CDR3 reads CSVQGQGSSMNTEAFF. DNA for the CDR3: TGCAGCGTCCAGGGACAGGGGTCCTCTATGAACACTGAAGCTTTCTTT.

This clone has only a few counts. This rearrangement joins TRBV7-2 to TRBJ1-2; 10 bases agree with TRBD1. This CDR3 region has 13 residues. The V gene's germline CDR1 is SGHTA and CDR2 FQGNSA. V lost 5 bases, J lost 6 bases, and 3 bases stayed unmatched. The CDR3 is CASSEDRGDGYTF. The CDR3 DNA reads as TGTGCCAGCAGCGAGGACAGGGGGGATGGCTACACCTTC.

This chain joins TRBV11-2 and TRBJ1-2; 7 nucleotides agree with TRBD1. CDR1 and CDR2 from the germline V gene are SGHAT and FQNNGV. V gave up 5 bases and J gave up 6 bases; unmatched junction bases: 6. This CDR3 spans 13 amino acids. CDR3 amino acids: CASSKTGLDGYTF. The DNA of the CDR3 is TGTGCCAGCAGCAAGACAGGGCTCGATGGCTACACCTTC.

This clone was recorded a few times. Other DNA sequences in the same sample also yield this CDR3. The chain couples TRBV30 to TRBJ1-5, with 7 bases lining up with TRBD1. The V and J ends lost 0 bases and 4 bases, in that order; junction bases with no gene match: 0. The CDR3 length is 13 residues. Germline loops: CDR1 GTSNPN, CDR2 SVGIG (reference sequence). The DNA for the CDR3 is TGTGCCTGGAGTGTACAGGGGAATCAGCCCCAGCATTTT. Its protein product is CAWSVQGNQPQHF.

CDR3: CSALSQETQYF. The CDR3 DNA sequence: TGCAGTGCTCTCTCCCAAGAGACCCAGTACTTC. The chain recombines TRBV20-1 with TRBJ2-5; D gene ambiguous. This CDR3 has 11 amino acids. Trimming left V 5 bases short and J 1 base short, with 5 bases between. CDR1 is DFQATT, CDR2 SNEGSKA, per germline (reference sequence).

The J gene is TRBJ2-2, the V gene TRBV25-1, with 7 bases identical to TRBD2. The CDR3 contains 16 residues. From germline, CDR1 is MGHDK and CDR2 SYGVNS. The V and J ends lost 6 bases and 4 bases, in that order; junction bases with no gene match: 11. This CDR3 reads CASSGGAGEVTGELFF. The CDR3 bases are TGTGCCAGCAGCGGAGGGGCGGGGGAGGTCACCGGGGAGCTGTTTTTT. The full variable domain, in which reference TRBV25-1 and TRBJ2-2 provide the parts outside the CDR3, is EADIYQTPRYLVIGTGKKITLECSQTMGHDKMYWYQQDPGMELHLIHYSYGVNSTEKGDLSSESTVSRIRTEHFPLTLESARPSHTSQYLCASSGGAGEVTGELFFGEGSRLTVL.

This clone was detected only a few times. The chain uses TRBV7-3 and TRBJ1-1; tentatively, D is TRBD1 (5 bases). The V gene lost 6 bases and the J gene lost 1 base, with 9 bases spanning the gap. CDR1 is SGHTA, CDR2 FQGTGA, per germline. The CDR3 runs to 13 residues. The chain's CDR3 is CASRATENTEAFF. The CDR3 DNA follows: TGTGCCAGCAGGGCGACAGAGAACACTGAAGCTTTCTTT.

The CDR3: CASSFAGELFF. The CDR3 nucleotides are TGTGCCAGCAGCTTCGCCGGGGAGCTGTTTTTT. The chain combines TRBV5-6 with TRBJ2-2; D call uncertain. Germline values: CDR1 SGHDT, CDR2 YYEEEE. Deletions cut 2 bases from V and 6 bases from J, with 2 bases between. This CDR3 has 11 residues. Based on the CDR3 plus reference TRBV5-6 and TRBJ2-2, the full variable domain is DAGVTQSPTHLIKTRGQQVTLRCSPKSGHDTVSWYQQALGQGPQFIFQYYEEEERQRGNFPDRFSGHQFPNYSSELNVNALLLGDSALYLCASSFAGELFFGEGSRLTVL.

This clone was recorded a few times. The chain joins TRBV7-8 to TRBJ1-2; 8 bases are shared with TRBD1. The CDR3 runs to 12 residues. J gave up 7 bases and V 5 bases, and 3 bases lay outside the gene matches. Germline assignment: CDR1 SGHVS and CDR2 FQNEAQ. CDR3 residues: CASSQGAGGYTF. CDR3 DNA: TGTGCCAGCAGCCAGGGGGCTGGTGGCTACACCTTC. Complete variable domain (other parts from reference TRBV7-8 and TRBJ1-2): GAGVSQSPRYKVAKRGQDVALRCDPISGHVSLFWYQQALGQGPEFLTYFQNEAQLDKSGLPSDRFFAERPEGSVSTLKIQRTQQEDSAVYLCASSQGAGGYTFGSGTRLTVV.

V and J are TRBV7-2 and TRBJ2-7; TRBD2 agrees at 9 bases. V shed 0 bases, J shed 4 bases, and the junction held 7 bases outside the gene matches. Germline assignment: CDR1 SGHTA and CDR2 FQGNSA. The CDR3 is 16 amino acids. The CDR3: CASSLAVSGSTYEQYF. The CDR3 DNA is TGTGCCAGCAGCTTAGCGGTTAGCGGGAGTACGTACGAGCAGTACTTC.

The CDR3 region is CASSLRDRSAYEQYF. The CDR3 coding sequence is TGTGCCAGCAGCTTGAGGGACAGGTCCGCCTACGAGCAGTACTTC. The J gene is TRBJ2-7, the V gene TRBV5-4, with 8 bases fitting TRBD1. Germline CDR1 reads SGHNT; CDR2 reads YYREEE (reference sequence). This CDR3 spans 15 amino acids. The junction had 5 bases not matched to a gene; V was cut back by 1 base and J by 2 bases.

This chain links TRBV9 with TRBJ2-1, with TRBD1 identical over 9 bases. Germline CDR1 SGDLS, CDR2 YYNGEE. The CDR3 has 18 amino acids. Trimming cost V 2 bases and J 2 bases; bases outside gene matches: 11. CDR3 sequence (DNA): TGTGCCAGCAGCGTTAGCCTCACAGGGGGCATGACCTACAATGAGCAGTTCTTC. This sequence encodes CASSVSLTGGMTYNEQFF.

This clone occurred a few times. This chain connects TRBV7-3 to TRBJ1-2; TRBD1 matches at 9 bases. The V segment lost 4 bases and the J segment 2 bases; nucleotides outside the gene matches: 5. CDR1 and CDR2 (germline): SGHTA, FQGTGA. The CDR3 is made up of 15 amino acids. The CDR3 sequence: CASSSGTGINYGYTF. The CDR3 DNA is TGTGCCAGCAGCTCCGGGACAGGGATAAACTATGGCTACACCTTC. Full variable domain (missing parts from reference TRBV7-3 and TRBJ1-2): GAGVSQTPSNKVTEKGKYVELRCDPISGHTALYWYRQSLGQGPEFLIYFQGTGAADDSGLPNDRFFAVRPEGSVSTLKIQRTERGDSAVYLCASSSGTGINYGYTFGSGTRLTVV.

Only a few counts were recorded for this clone. The chain links TRBV14 to TRBJ2-1; 9 bases are a match to TRBD1. V gave up 0 bases and J gave up 8 bases; unmatched junction bases: 8. From germline, CDR1 is SGHDN and CDR2 FVKESK. CDR3 length: 16 residues. In nucleotides, the CDR3 is TGTGCCAGCAGCCAAGAGGGACAGGGAAGTGTCGATGAGCAGTTCTTC. Translated: CASSQEGQGSVDEQFF.

V and J are TRBV7-9 and TRBJ2-5, with 10 bases lining up with TRBD1. CDR1 is SEHNR, CDR2 FQNEAQ, per germline (reference sequence). The V segment lost 6 bases and the J segment 4 bases; nucleotides outside the gene matches: 14. The CDR3 spans 17 residues. This CDR3 is CASSPRGTGDVGETQYF. CDR3 DNA: TGTGCCAGCAGTCCCCGAGGGACAGGGGACGTCGGAGAGACCCAGTACTTC.

This chain uses TRBV29-1 with TRBJ2-3; D unclear. The CDR3 totals 12 residues. The ends were cut back, 8 bases at V and 0 bases at J, with 9 bases in the middle. Germline V gene sequence: CDR1 SQVTM, CDR2 ANQGSEA. The CDR3 here is CSLGVSTDTQYF. CDR3 coding DNA: TGCAGCCTCGGAGTGAGCACAGATACGCAGTATTTT.

This clone came up a few times. The chain joins TRBV18 to TRBJ1-5; TRBD1 aligns across 7 bases. Trimming took 2 bases from V and 10 from J; bases not matched to a gene: 8. CDR1 and CDR2 (germline): KGHSH, LQKENI. The CDR3 is 14 amino acids. In DNA, the CDR3 is TGTGCCAGCTCACCAGGAACAGGGGTCGATCCCCAGCATTTT. Its translation: CASSPGTGVDPQHF.

This clone was detected only a few times. V usage is TRBV13 and J usage is TRBJ1-5, with D possibly matching TRBD1 (5 bases). The ends were cut back, 3 bases at V and 2 bases at J, with 11 bases in the middle. CDR1 and CDR2 (germline): PRHDT, FYEKMQ (reference sequence). The CDR3 is made up of 15 amino acids. The CDR3 region has the DNA TGTGCCAGCAGCTTGGGGGGGTCGGGCAATCAGCCCCAGCATTTT. It translates to CASSLGGSGNQPQHF.

This clone was observed a few times. The chain joins TRBV28 to TRBJ1-6; D remains unclear. Germline-derived CDR1 and CDR2 are MDHEN and SYDVKM. The CDR3 is 11 amino acids. V was trimmed by 4 bases and J by 11 bases, leaving 6 bases between them. This CDR3 is CASSSWPPLHF. CDR3 in DNA: TGTGCCAGCAGTTCGTGGCCACCCCTCCACTTT.

The chain uses TRBV30 and TRBJ1-3; D remains unclear. Germline lookup yields CDR1 GTSNPN and CDR2 SVGIG (reference sequence). V gave up 8 bases and J gave up 0 bases, with 11 bases separating them. The CDR3 length is 13 residues. This chain's CDR3 is CARDTNSGNTIYF. The CDR3 DNA follows: TGTGCCCGTGACACAAACTCTGGAAACACCATATATTTT.

J is TRBJ2-7 and V is TRBV4-3; D remains ambiguous. The CDR3 runs 16 residues. Germline V lookup: CDR1 LGHNA, CDR2 YSLEER. V shed 1 base and J shed 0 bases, with 13 bases lying between them. CDR3 DNA: TGCGCCAGCAGCCAAGGCCCAGGTTCGGACTCCTACGAGCAGTACTTC. It encodes CASSQGPGSDSYEQYF.

This clone was counted a few times. The genes are TRBV19 and TRBJ2-5; 10 bases map to TRBD1. The CDR3 totals 15 residues. Germline CDR1 is LNHDA and CDR2 is SQIVND (reference sequence). Unmatched junction bases numbered 8, after V lost 6 bases and J lost 4 bases. CDR3 DNA: TGTGCCAGTAGCCCCGGGGACAGGGGCCCAGAGACCCAGTACTTC. This encodes CASSPGDRGPETQYF.

This chain connects TRBV2 to TRBJ1-3; tentatively, D is TRBD1 (6 bases). The ends were cut back, 7 bases at V and 1 base at J, with 14 bases in the middle. Germline V gene lookup returns CDR1 SNHLY and CDR2 FYNNEI. This CDR3 contains 15 residues. The CDR3 reads CASKGQTPSGNTIYF. CDR3 coding DNA: TGTGCCAGCAAAGGACAGACTCCATCTGGAAACACCATATATTTT.

The table lists this clone with a count of one. The genes are TRBV5-5 and TRBJ1-2; the match to TRBD1 covers 7 bases. There are 17 residues in the CDR3. Germline lookup yields CDR1 SGHKS and CDR2 YYEKEE (reference sequence). V lost 2 bases, J lost 1 base, and 11 bases stayed unmatched. The CDR3 loop is CASSFGRLPGGNYGYTF. For the CDR3, the DNA is TGTGCCAGCAGCTTCGGGCGGCTTCCAGGGGGTAACTATGGCTACACCTTC.

The chain couples TRBV28 to TRBJ2-7; tentative D call: TRBD2 (5 bases). The CDR3 spans 12 residues. Germline-derived CDR1 and CDR2 are MDHEN and SYDVKM. Trimming removed 2 bases at V and 7 bases at J, with 9 bases between. In DNA form, the CDR3 reads TGTGCCAGCAGTTTACCCCGGGGAGAGCAGTACTTC. Its protein product is CASSLPRGEQYF.

This clone was recorded a few times. The rearrangement links TRBV7-9 to TRBJ2-5; 8 bases are a match to TRBD2. The CDR3 runs to 14 residues. V was clipped by 5 bases and J by 4 bases; unmatched bases: 6. Germline V gene lookup returns CDR1 SEHNR and CDR2 FQNEAQ (reference sequence). In DNA form, the CDR3 reads TGTGCCAGCAGCCCGGGACTAGGGGGAGAGACCCAGTACTTC. This sequence encodes CASSPGLGGETQYF.

The V call is TRBV28, the J call TRBJ2-7; 13 nucleotides align to TRBD2. The CDR3 loop spans 14 amino acids. The germline V gene encodes CDR1 MDHEN and CDR2 SYDVKM. V shed 8 bases and J 6 bases; nucleotides not matched to a gene: 7. The CDR3 loop reads CASGRLAGGGEQYF. CDR3 nucleotide sequence: TGTGCCAGCGGGCGACTAGCGGGAGGAGGCGAGCAGTACTTC.